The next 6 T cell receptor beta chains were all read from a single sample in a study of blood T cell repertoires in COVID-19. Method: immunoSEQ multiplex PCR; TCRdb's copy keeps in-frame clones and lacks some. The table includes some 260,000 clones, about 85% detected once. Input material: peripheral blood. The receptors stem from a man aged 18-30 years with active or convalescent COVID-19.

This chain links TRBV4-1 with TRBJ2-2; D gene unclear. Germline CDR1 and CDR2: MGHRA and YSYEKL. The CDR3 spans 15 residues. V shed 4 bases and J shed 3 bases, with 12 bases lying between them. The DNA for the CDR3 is TGCGCCAGCAGCCGCCTTTCAGGATACACCGGGGAGCTGTTTTTT. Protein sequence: CASSRLSGYTGELFF.

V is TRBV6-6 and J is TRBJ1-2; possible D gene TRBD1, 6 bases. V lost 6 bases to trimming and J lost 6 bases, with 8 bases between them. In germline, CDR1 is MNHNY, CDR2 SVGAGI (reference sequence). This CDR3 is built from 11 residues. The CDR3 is CASSRQDGYTF. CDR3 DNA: TGTGCCAGCAGCCGACAGGATGGCTACACCTTC.

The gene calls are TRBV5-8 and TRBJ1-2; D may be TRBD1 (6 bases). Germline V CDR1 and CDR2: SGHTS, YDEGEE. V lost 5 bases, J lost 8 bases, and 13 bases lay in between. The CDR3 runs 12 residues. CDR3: CASSRDILGYTF. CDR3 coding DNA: TGTGCCAGCAGTCGGGACATTCTAGGCTACACCTTC.

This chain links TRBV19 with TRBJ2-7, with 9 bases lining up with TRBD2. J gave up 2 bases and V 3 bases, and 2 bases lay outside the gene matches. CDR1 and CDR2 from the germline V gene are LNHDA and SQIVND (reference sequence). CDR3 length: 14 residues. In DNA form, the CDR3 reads TGTGCCAGTAGTATCCAGCGGGGGGCCTACGAGCAGTACTTC. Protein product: CASSIQRGAYEQYF. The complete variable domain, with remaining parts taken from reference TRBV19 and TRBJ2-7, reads DGGITQSPKYLFRKEGQNVTLSCEQNLNHDAMYWYRQDPGQGLRLIYYSQIVNDFQKGDIAEGYSVSREKKESFPLTVTSAQKNPTAFYLCASSIQRGAYEQYFGPGTRLTVT.

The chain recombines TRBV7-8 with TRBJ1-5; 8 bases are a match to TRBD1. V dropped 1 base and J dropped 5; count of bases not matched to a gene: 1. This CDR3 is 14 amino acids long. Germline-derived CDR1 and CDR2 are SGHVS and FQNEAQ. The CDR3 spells CASSLDRGYQPQHF. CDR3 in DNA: TGTGCCAGCAGCTTAGACAGGGGGTATCAGCCCCAGCATTTT.

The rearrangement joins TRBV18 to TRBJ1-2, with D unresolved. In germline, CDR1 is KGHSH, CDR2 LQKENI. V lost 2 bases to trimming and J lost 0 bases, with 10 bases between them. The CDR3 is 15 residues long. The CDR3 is CASSPFEGANYGYTF. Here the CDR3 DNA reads TGTGCCAGCTCACCATTCGAGGGTGCTAACTATGGCTACACCTTC.